This entry concerns a single T cell receptor (beta chain). Its antigen is undetermined. CDR1 and CDR2 (germline): SGHRS, YFSETQ. This CDR3 has 14 residues. V was pared by 0 bases and J by 6 bases, with 9 bases between. The treatment was: oral pan-JAK inhibitor, 5-10 mg twice daily. This entry belongs to a study of CD8+ T cells in alopecia areata. Study-level findings and limits: Especially in alopecia totalis/universalis, lesional scalp showed greater clonality than normal scalp did.

Isolated RNA was reverse transcribed into cDNA used as the sequencing template. Clones were sequenced by immunoSEQ multiplex PCR, and TCRdb holds only the in-frame ones, with some missing. The table lists 200,000 to 250,000 clones, around 65% of them singletons. The genes are TRBV5-1 and TRBJ2-2; D is unclear. This receptor was taken from a human donor with alopecia areata. The sample in question was CD4+ T cells sorted from blood, obtained at week 4, from a patient treated with tofacitinib. The CDR3 region has the DNA TGCGCCAGCAGCTTGGTCCGTGGAGCCGGGGAGCTGTTTTTT. This gives the protein CASSLVRGAGELFF.